The 10 T cell receptor beta chains below were found in one sample sequenced in a study of OX40 agonist ivuxolimab in advanced cancers. Only in-frame clones appear in the TCRdb table, and some are missing; sequencing was by immunoSEQ multiplex PCR. This table holds about 35,000 clones, approximately 90% found once. This sample comprised CD4+ or CD8+ T cells sorted from blood, obtained in a trial of the OX40 agonist ivuxolimab. The origin of the receptors is an adult with an advanced solid tumor such as melanoma, head and neck, liver or kidney cancer.

The gene calls are TRBV15 and TRBJ2-7, with a possible D match to TRBD1 (5 bases). The germline gives CDR1 LNHNV, CDR2 YYDKDF (reference sequence). The V end lost 0 bases, the J end lost 3 bases, and 15 bases lay between the germline ends. The CDR3 has 16 amino acids. CDR3 sequence reads: CATSRDKFQGSYEQYF. Written as DNA, the CDR3 is TGTGCCACCAGCAGAGATAAGTTTCAGGGAAGCTACGAGCAGTACTTC.

The V gene is TRBV7-8, the J gene TRBJ2-7, with TRBD2 matching over 7 bases. Germline CDR1 is SGHVS and CDR2 is FQNEAQ. This CDR3 contains 14 residues. Trimming took 5 bases from V and 3 from J; bases not matched to a gene: 7. CDR3 residues: CASSILTSSYEQYF. For the CDR3, the DNA is TGTGCCAGCAGCATATTGACTAGCAGCTACGAGCAGTACTTC.

V and J are TRBV5-5 and TRBJ1-1; TRBD1 matches at 9 bases. CDR1 is SGHKS and CDR2 is YYEKEE in the germline V gene (reference sequence). CDR3 size: 14 residues. V dropped 4 bases and J dropped 5; count of bases not matched to a gene: 6. The CDR3 sequence is CASSLQGAGTEAFF. CDR3 sequence (DNA): TGTGCCAGCAGCCTACAGGGGGCTGGGACTGAAGCTTTCTTT.

V is TRBV28 and J is TRBJ2-3, with TRBD2 matching 11 bases. CDR3 length: 18 amino acids. Germline V gives CDR1 MDHEN, CDR2 SYDVKM. V shed 9 bases and J 3 bases; nucleotides not matched to a gene: 17. For the CDR3, the DNA is TGTGCCAGTAGGGTAGCGGGAGGGCCCTCCCTTGATACAGATACGCAGTATTTT. This gives the protein CASRVAGGPSLDTDTQYF.

The DNA for the CDR3 is TGCGCCAGCAGCCCCCGGACAGGGGAAAGGGAAAAACTGTTTTTT. Its protein product is CASSPRTGEREKLFF. This chain connects TRBV4-3 to TRBJ1-4, with TRBD1 matching over 9 bases. Germline CDR1 and CDR2: LGHNA and YSLEER. The CDR3 is made up of 15 amino acids. J gave up 8 bases and V 4 bases, and 8 bases lay outside the gene matches.

The rearrangement joins TRBV9 to TRBJ2-7, with 13 positions matching TRBD2. The CDR3 contains 17 residues. Losses at the gene ends were 3 bases for V and 0 bases for J; bases not matched to a gene: 6. The germline V gene has CDR1 SGDLS and CDR2 YYNGEE. CDR3 bases: TGTGCCAGCAGCGCCGCGGGACTAGCGGGGCCCTCCTACGAGCAGTACTTC. Encoded protein: CASSAAGLAGPSYEQYF.

V and J are TRBV6-6 and TRBJ2-1; D gene uncertain. The CDR3 is 14 amino acids. Germline V lookup: CDR1 MNHNY, CDR2 SVGAGI (reference sequence). Deletions cut 0 bases from V and 3 bases from J, with 6 bases between. Here the CDR3 DNA reads TGTGCCAGCAGTTACTCAGGCAGCTACAATGAGCAGTTCTTC. It encodes CASSYSGSYNEQFF.

This sequence joins TRBV6-5 and TRBJ2-3, with D tentatively TRBD1 (5 bases). Per germline, CDR1 MNHEY and CDR2 SVGAGI. V lost 8 bases, J lost 1 base, and 13 bases lay in between. The CDR3 runs to 14 residues. CDR3 region: CASHTGAGTDTQYF. As DNA, the CDR3 is TGTGCCAGCCATACAGGAGCTGGCACAGATACGCAGTATTTT.

This clone was seen a single time. CDR3 DNA: TGTGCCAGCAGCTTAGAGTGGGGCGGTTCACCCCTCCACTTT. This encodes CASSLEWGGSPLHF. The chain recombines TRBV7-2 with TRBJ1-6, with D perhaps matching TRBD1 (5 bases). Looked up from germline, CDR1 is SGHTA and CDR2 is FQGNSA. The CDR3 sequence is 14 residues long. The V and J ends lost 1 base and 9 bases respectively, with 10 bases between them. The whole variable domain, remainder taken from reference TRBV7-2 and TRBJ1-6, is GAGVSQSPSNKVTEKGKDVELRCDPISGHTALYWYRQSLGQGLEFLIYFQGNSAPDKSGLPSDRFSAERTGGSVSTLTIQRTQQEDSAVYLCASSLEWGGSPLHFGNGTRLTVT.

V usage is TRBV15 and J usage is TRBJ1-5; D gene unclear. The CDR3 totals 15 residues. Between the trimmed V and J ends, which lost 0 bases and 0 bases, there was a span of 6 bases. The germline gives CDR1 LNHNV, CDR2 YYDKDF (reference sequence). CDR3 bases: TGTGCCACCAGCAGAGAAGAAAATAGCAATCAGCCCCAGCATTTT. Amino acid sequence: CATSREENSNQPQHF.